The rows below give T cell receptor beta chains drawn from one sample of a study of T cells in localized non-small cell lung cancer. Only in-frame clones appear in the TCRdb table, and some are missing; sequencing was by immunoSEQ multiplex PCR. The sample shows fewer than 90,000 clones, around 80% of them seen only once. The source was PBMCs, collected before any cancer treatment. The receptors were sampled from a man between 40 and 75 years old with stage II squamous cell lung carcinoma. CDR3s include the opening cysteine and the closing phenylalanine or tryptophan. D genes are given only for firm matches. Not every row has a clone size; where given, it reads once, few, many or a size class.

V: TRBV28
J: TRBJ2-3
size: once
D: TRBD1
DNA: TGTGCCAGCAGTCTCCGGGACAGGAGCACAGATACGCAGTATTTT
CDR3: CASSLRDRSTDTQYF

V: TRBV7-8
J: TRBJ2-7
size: -
D: TRBD1
DNA: TGTGCCAGCAGCTTAGTTCCCGGGACAGGCGAGCAGTACTTC
CDR3: CASSLVPGTGEQYF

V: TRBV11-1
J: TRBJ1-1
size: -
D: -
DNA: TGTGCCAGCAGCTTAGCGGCAAGCAACACTGAAGCTTTCTTT
CDR3: CASSLAASNTEAFF

V: TRBV7-8
J: TRBJ2-7
size: once
D: TRBD1
DNA: TGTGCCAGCAGCTTTGGGACAGTTACCTACGAGCAGTACTTC
CDR3: CASSFGTVTYEQYF

V: TRBV19
J: TRBJ1-1
size: -
D: -
DNA: TGTGCCAGTAGTTCCCTGGGGGGTACTGAAGCTTTCTTT
CDR3: CASSSLGGTEAFF

V: TRBV29-1
J: TRBJ1-3
size: -
D: TRBD1
DNA: TGCAGCGTTCGGGACAGGCTTAAAAACACCATATATTTT
CDR3: CSVRDRLKNTIYF

V: TRBV6-5
J: TRBJ2-5
size: -
D: -
DNA: TGTGCCAGCAGTTACGGACGGAAAGAAGAGACCCAGTACTTC
CDR3: CASSYGRKEETQYF

V: TRBV10-3
J: TRBJ2-7
size: -
D: -
DNA: TGTGCCATCAGTGAGTCGACCTCCTACGAGCAGTACTTC
CDR3: CAISESTSYEQYF

V: TRBV29-1
J: TRBJ2-1
size: -
D: -
DNA: TGCAGCGTTGATGGGTTCTCCTACAATGAGCAGTTCTTC
CDR3: CSVDGFSYNEQFF

V: TRBV7-2
J: TRBJ2-7
size: -
D: -
DNA: TGTGCCAGCAGCTTAGTCGTCTACGAGCAGTACTTC
CDR3: CASSLVVYEQYF

V: TRBV7-3
J: TRBJ2-3
size: -
D: -
DNA: TGTGCCAGCAGCCCCACCCTAGCAGATACGCAGTATTTT
CDR3: CASSPTLADTQYF

V: TRBV28
J: TRBJ1-6
size: -
D: TRBD1
DNA: TGTGCCAGCAGTGGGGGACAGGGGCCACCCCTCCACTTT
CDR3: CASSGGQGPPLHF

V: TRBV6-5
J: TRBJ1-6
size: -
D: -
DNA: TGTGCCAGCAGGGAGGCGAGTTTTGGTTCACCCCTCCACTTT
CDR3: CASREASFGSPLHF

V: TRBV5-1
J: TRBJ2-7
size: -
D: -
DNA: TGCGCCAGCAGCTTGGGGTTCGGGGCCCTCAAGGAGAACGAGCAGTACTTC
CDR3: CASSLGFGALKENEQYF

V: TRBV7-2
J: TRBJ2-6
size: -
D: -
DNA: TGTGCCAGCAGCTTAGCGTTCGCGACAGCTGGGGCCAACGTCCTGACTTTC
CDR3: CASSLAFATAGANVLTF

V: TRBV28
J: TRBJ2-6
size: few
D: TRBD1
DNA: TGTGCCAGCAGTCGGACAGGGGGCTATGCTGGGGCCAACGTCCTGACTTTC
CDR3: CASSRTGGYAGANVLTF

V: TRBV5-4
J: TRBJ1-4
size: -
D: -
DNA: TGTGCCAGCAGCCGGGAAACAGCGACTGAAAAACTGTTTTTT
CDR3: CASSRETATEKLFF

V: TRBV7-8
J: TRBJ2-3
size: -
D: -
DNA: TGTGCCAGCAGCTTAGTTCCGACGCCCCGGGATACGCAGTATTTT
CDR3: CASSLVPTPRDTQYF

V: TRBV10-3
J: TRBJ2-5
size: -
D: -
DNA: TGTGCCATCAGTGAGTCGGGACGGCCACAAGAGACCCAGTACTTC
CDR3: CAISESGRPQETQYF

V: TRBV10-3
J: TRBJ1-6
size: -
D: TRBD1
DNA: TGTGCCATCAGTGAGTCGAAGGGGGCCATAGATTCACCCCTCCACTTT
CDR3: CAISESKGAIDSPLHF

V: TRBV30
J: TRBJ1-1
size: few
D: -
DNA: TGTGCCTGGAGGCCCGGTACCGGAGCTGAAGCTTTCTTT
CDR3: CAWRPGTGAEAFF

V: TRBV7-6
J: TRBJ2-1
size: -
D: TRBD2
DNA: TGTGCCAGCAGTCTAGCGGGATCCTACAATGAGCAGTTCTTC
CDR3: CASSLAGSYNEQFF

V: TRBV11-2
J: TRBJ2-5
size: -
D: -
DNA: TGTGCCAGCAGCTTAGTTCCAGCGGGCTCAACCGGGGAGACCCAGTACTTC
CDR3: CASSLVPAGSTGETQYF

V: TRBV6-1
J: TRBJ1-1
size: -
D: -
DNA: TGTGCCATAGAGCCGGGAGGGGACTTTGCAGCTTTCTTT
CDR3: CAIEPGGDFAAFF

V: TRBV4-2
J: TRBJ1-4
size: -
D: -
DNA: TGTGCCAGCAGCCAGGCCGGGGGAAGTCAGGAAAAACTGTTTTTT
CDR3: CASSQAGGSQEKLFF

V: TRBV6-1
J: TRBJ1-3
size: -
D: -
DNA: TGTGCCAGCAGTGAAGCGTTGGCAGGGCCAAAGCCCATATATTTT
CDR3: CASSEALAGPKPIYF

V: TRBV7-9
J: TRBJ1-5
size: -
D: -
DNA: TGTGCCAGCAGCTTAGTTGGGGGAGAGCCCCAGCATTTT
CDR3: CASSLVGGEPQHF

V: TRBV5-6
J: TRBJ2-3
size: -
D: -
DNA: TGTGCCAGCAGCTGGGGTGGAAGTGGCACAGATACGCAGTATTTT
CDR3: CASSWGGSGTDTQYF

V: TRBV2
J: TRBJ2-1
size: -
D: TRBD2
DNA: TGTGCCAGCAGGTATACTAGCGGCGGGGGCGGTGAGCAGTTCTTC
CDR3: CASRYTSGGGGEQFF

V: TRBV7-2
J: TRBJ2-2
size: -
D: TRBD2
DNA: TGTGCCAGCAGGATCGGGGGGGAATTATCCGGGGAGCTGTTTTTT
CDR3: CASRIGGELSGELFF

V: TRBV27
J: TRBJ1-1
size: few
D: -
DNA: TGTGCCAGCAGCCTTGGGGCAGCCACTGAAGCTTTCTTT
CDR3: CASSLGAATEAFF

V: TRBV7-8
J: TRBJ1-3
size: -
D: -
DNA: TGTGCCAGCAGCGGGGCGACAAGGGGAGGAAACACCATATATTTT
CDR3: CASSGATRGGNTIYF

V: TRBV18
J: TRBJ1-5
size: -
D: -
DNA: TGTGCCAGCTCACCACCACGGAATAGCAATCAGCCCCAGCATTTT
CDR3: CASSPPRNSNQPQHF

V: TRBV7-2
J: TRBJ2-1
size: -
D: -
DNA: TGTGCCAGCAGCTTGATGCAGGGATACAATGAGCAGTTCTTC
CDR3: CASSLMQGYNEQFF

V: TRBV6-1
J: TRBJ2-7
size: once
D: -
DNA: TGTGCCAGCAGTGGACGGACAAGCTTCGACGAGCAGTACTTC
CDR3: CASSGRTSFDEQYF

V: TRBV6-4
J: TRBJ2-2
size: -
D: -
DNA: TGTGCCAGCAGTGACTCGAGAGGAGGGGCGACCGGGGAGCTGTTTTTT
CDR3: CASSDSRGGATGELFF

V: TRBV6-1
J: TRBJ2-1
size: -
D: TRBD2
DNA: TGTGCCAGCAACCCTAGCGGCTACAATGAGCAGTTCTTC
CDR3: CASNPSGYNEQFF

V: TRBV15
J: TRBJ2-7
size: -
D: TRBD1
DNA: TGTGCCACCAGCACCCCGGACAGGGGGCCGGGGTACGAGCAGTACTTC
CDR3: CATSTPDRGPGYEQYF

V: TRBV28
J: TRBJ1-3
size: -
D: TRBD1
DNA: TGTGCCAGCAGGGGACAGGGGGTAAACACCATATATTTT
CDR3: CASRGQGVNTIYF

V: TRBV27
J: TRBJ1-1
size: few
D: -
DNA: TGTGCCAGCAGTTTAGGTGCAGGGGTGGGTGAAGCTTTCTTT
CDR3: CASSLGAGVGEAFF

V: TRBV4-1
J: TRBJ2-2
size: -
D: -
DNA: TGCGCCAGCAGCGGTCGTCGGGTCGGGAACACCGGGGAGCTGTTTTTT
CDR3: CASSGRRVGNTGELFF

V: TRBV4-1
J: TRBJ1-1
size: -
D: TRBD1
DNA: TGCGCCAGCAGCCACGCGTACGGACAGGGCAAAGAAGCTTTCTTT
CDR3: CASSHAYGQGKEAFF

V: TRBV28
J: TRBJ2-1
size: once
D: -
DNA: TGTGCCAGCACCCCACGGGACCCCGGCGGGGTAGAGCAGTTCTTC
CDR3: CASTPRDPGGVEQFF

V: TRBV6-6
J: TRBJ1-4
size: -
D: -
DNA: TGTGCCAGCAGTCCCCGCGGGGGGGTAGGTGAAAAACTGTTTTTT
CDR3: CASSPRGGVGEKLFF

V: TRBV10-2
J: TRBJ2-7
size: -
D: -
DNA: TGCGCCAGCTTACCCCCGACAGGTTCCTACGAGCAGTACTTC
CDR3: CASLPPTGSYEQYF

V: TRBV30
J: TRBJ2-3
size: -
D: -
DNA: TGTGCCTGGAGTCAAGGGCTAGCGCCTAGCACAGATACGCAGTATTTT
CDR3: CAWSQGLAPSTDTQYF

V: TRBV29-1
J: TRBJ2-2
size: -
D: TRBD2
DNA: TGCAGCGTTGATGCGGGAGGGTCCACCGGGGAGCTGTTTTTT
CDR3: CSVDAGGSTGELFF

V: TRBV5-1
J: TRBJ2-7
size: once
D: -
DNA: TGCGCCAGCAGCTTGGCCGGGGAGAAGCAGTACTTC
CDR3: CASSLAGEKQYF

V: TRBV6-1
J: TRBJ2-7
size: -
D: -
DNA: TGTGCCAGCACAAATAGGTACCAAGGCGAGCAGTACTTC
CDR3: CASTNRYQGEQYF

V: TRBV9
J: TRBJ1-3
size: -
D: -
DNA: TGTGCCAGCAGCTCTCCCGGGGGGGAGCTTCCTGGAAACACCATATATTTT
CDR3: CASSSPGGELPGNTIYF

V: TRBV4-3
J: TRBJ2-7
size: -
D: -
DNA: TGCGCCAGCAGCCAAGATTGGGCCCCCGTGAACCCTACCTACGAGCAGTACTTC
CDR3: CASSQDWAPVNPTYEQYF

V: TRBV27
J: TRBJ1-1
size: -
D: -
DNA: TGTGCCAGCAGTTATGGAGGGGTGCCCAATCAGCCTGAAGCTTTCTTT
CDR3: CASSYGGVPNQPEAFF

V: TRBV5-6
J: TRBJ1-6
size: few
D: -
DNA: TGTGCCAGCAGCTTATACCTTGATTCACCCCTCCACTTT
CDR3: CASSLYLDSPLHF

V: TRBV6-1
J: TRBJ2-7
size: -
D: TRBD1
DNA: TGTGCCAGCAACCTACAGGGGGCTGATTCCTACGAGCAGTACTTC
CDR3: CASNLQGADSYEQYF

V: TRBV19
J: TRBJ2-7
size: -
D: -
DNA: TGTGCCAGTAGTCCAAAAACCCCAGGATCCTCAGCCTACGAGCAGTACTTC
CDR3: CASSPKTPGSSAYEQYF

V: TRBV7-9
J: TRBJ2-1
size: -
D: TRBD2
DNA: TGTGCCAGCACCCCAAGGGGAAGCGGGAGTGACAATGAGCAGTTCTTC
CDR3: CASTPRGSGSDNEQFF

V: TRBV9
J: TRBJ2-7
size: few
D: -
DNA: TGTGCCAGCAGCTTCATACCCGGATACGAGCAGTACTTC
CDR3: CASSFIPGYEQYF